This T cell receptor (beta chain) was recorded in a study of T cells in localized non-small cell lung cancer. Germline CDR1 reads SGHAT; CDR2 reads FQNNGV. The CDR3 is 13 residues long. Deletions cut 5 bases from V and 1 base from J, with 8 bases between. This clone appeared a few times. The antigen is not known. The same CDR3 also results from other DNA sequences found in this sample. This table comes from immunoSEQ multiplex PCR, and its TCRdb copy is limited to in-frame clones, with some not included. The table shows about 48,000 clones, with approximately 80% occurring only once. Study-wide points: Within adjacent lung there appeared a median around 57 of the top 100 tumor clones. Compared with tumor, uninvolved adjacent lung displayed greater T cell clonality, ranking highest overall. A denser population of T cells in blood accompanied longer overall survival. Heterogeneity cannot be ruled out, as sequencing used one tumor region only.

This material consisted of peripheral blood, taken before any cancer treatment. The chain employs TRBV11-2 and TRBJ1-1; D is perhaps TRBD1 (6 bases). The sequence was collected from a man aged 40-75 years with stage I squamous cell lung carcinoma. Written as DNA, the CDR3 is TGTGCCAGCAGCCAACAGGGGAACACTGAAGCTTTCTTT. Encoded protein: CASSQQGNTEAFF.